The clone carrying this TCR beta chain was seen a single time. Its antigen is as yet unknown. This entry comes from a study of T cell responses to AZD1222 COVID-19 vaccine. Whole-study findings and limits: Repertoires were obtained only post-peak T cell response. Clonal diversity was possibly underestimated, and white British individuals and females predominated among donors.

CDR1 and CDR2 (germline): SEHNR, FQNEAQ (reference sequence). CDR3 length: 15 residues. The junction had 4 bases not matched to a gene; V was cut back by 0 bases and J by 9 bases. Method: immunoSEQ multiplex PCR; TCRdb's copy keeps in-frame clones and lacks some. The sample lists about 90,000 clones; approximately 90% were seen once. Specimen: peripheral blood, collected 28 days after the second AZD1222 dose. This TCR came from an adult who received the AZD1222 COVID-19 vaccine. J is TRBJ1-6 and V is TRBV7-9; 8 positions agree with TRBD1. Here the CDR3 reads CASSLADRDSSPLHF. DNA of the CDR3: TGTGCCAGCAGCTTAGCGGACAGGGACAGTTCACCCCTCCACTTT.